This T cell receptor (beta chain) was found in a study of molecular identifiers for immune sequencing clone quantification. With V trimmed by 7 bases and J by 2 bases, 11 bases remained unmatched. Germline assignment: CDR1 MDHEN and CDR2 SYDVKM. The CDR3 extends over 18 amino acids. This clonotype was observed many times. TCRdb re-analysed the PCR reads in MiXCR, keeping a single row per CDR3 protein. The data contain a few hundred thousand distinct CDR3 sequences, around 23% of them singletons. The sample was naive CD8+ T cells from blood, with Jurkat cell RNA spiked in. Noted subset: FACS-sorted CD8+CD4-CCR7+CD45RA+ naive T cells. This chain joins TRBV28 and TRBJ2-3; 14 bases are shared with TRBD2. The receptor's source is a human donor in good health. Some libraries in this study had Jurkat cell RNA spiked in. DNA of the CDR3: TGTGCCAGCAAACAGACCGGGACTAGCGGGAGCTTCACAGATACGCAGTATTTT. Its protein product is CASKQTGTSGSFTDTQYF.